The TCR beta chain under discussion was sequenced for a study of circulating and synovial CD4+ cells in juvenile arthritis. This clone was seen only a few times. Its antigen is unidentified. Other nucleotide sequences from this sample produce the same CDR3. The V and J ends lost 6 bases and 0 bases, in that order; junction bases with no gene match: 4. The germline V gene has CDR1 MNHEY and CDR2 SMNVEV (reference sequence). CDR3 size: 14 residues. Assay used: immunoSEQ multiplex PCR; TCRdb lists only in-frame clones, some missing. The table records under 40,000 clones, 93% of them present only once. Study-wide findings and caveats: Compared with bulk blood, circulating pathogenic-like lymphocytes shared substantially more CDR3 sequences with synovial T cells. The pathogenic-like versus bulk T cell difference escaped Vbeta family analysis. CPL versus bulk CD4 samples: T cell genome counts differed by at least an order of magnitude.

The chain links TRBV27 to TRBJ1-1; 7 bases fit TRBD1. The receptor comes from a human donor with juvenile idiopathic arthritis. Source material: CD4+ T cells from blood. The CDR3 DNA sequence: TGTGCCAGCAGCAGGGGGGCGGTGAACACTGAAGCTTTCTTT. It encodes CASSRGAVNTEAFF.